This is a list of T cell receptor beta chains from one sample in a study of blood T cell repertoires in COVID-19. The repertoire was sequenced with immunoSEQ multiplex PCR; TCRdb's copy has only in-frame clones and lacks some. The sample holds some 270,000 clones, under 85% seen once. Sequenced material: peripheral blood. These receptors originate from a human donor with COVID-19, enrolled during active disease. The donor label of this sample is uncertain. Both conserved end residues are trimmed from each CDR3.

TRBV5-1,TRBJ1-1,ASSPGGDTEAF
TRBV6-1,TRBJ1-2,ASSEGTGGTGYT
TRBV19,TRBJ2-2,ASSIAAGSTGELF
TRBV5-1,TRBJ2-1,ASSLESAGDFWSYNEQF
TRBV30,TRBJ1-5,ASEQGGGNQPQH
TRBV7-2,TRBJ2-1,ASSISLAGGYNEQF
TRBV5-1,TRBJ1-1,ASSPISRGSRSAEAF
TRBV19,TRBJ1-5,ASSIYAGNQPQH
TRBV27,TRBJ2-1,ASSLRGGDLL
TRBV30,TRBJ2-1,AWKVRGGGEQF
TRBV9,TRBJ1-1,ASSPLNTEAF
TRBV30,TRBJ1-1,AWRSVRQGNTEAF
TRBV18,TRBJ2-1,ASSPSRTSRYNEQF
TRBV28,TRBJ1-5,ASSTGTAYSNQPQH
TRBV28,TRBJ2-1,ASRPRTSGRDPGF
TRBV5-1,TRBJ1-5,ASSLEQGQPQH
TRBV5-6,TRBJ1-4,ASSSRDRRGEKLF
TRBV6-5,TRBJ1-2,ASSQRQGAEGYT
TRBV7-8,TRBJ2-2,ASSSGQLNTGELF
TRBV2,TRBJ1-2,ASSPTGFNNYGYT
TRBV27,TRBJ1-6,ASSTQFYNSPLH
TRBV4-1,TRBJ2-2,ASSQDVGTYGELF
TRBV5-1,TRBJ1-2,ASSLAGGQGYGYT
TRBV7-7,TRBJ2-5,ASSPLAGGPGETQY
TRBV5-6,TRBJ2-3,ASSLMGADTQY
TRBV11-2,TRBJ1-1,ASSLEGGTGYTEAF
TRBV24-1,TRBJ1-2,ATSDGPGQELYGYT
TRBV20-1,TRBJ1-5,SASRVFGTDFKGSNQPQH
TRBV5-1,TRBJ2-1,ASSLKEWREGQF
TRBV7-2,TRBJ1-1,ASSPPGVEDTEAF
TRBV21-1,TRBJ1-1,ATKRRTLCSEAF
TRBV19,TRBJ2-2,ASMEGGGYTGELF
TRBV21-1,TRBJ2-7,ASSHRGQGAASYEQY
TRBV24-1,TRBJ1-5,ATSEQTGRAQH
TRBV21-1,TRBJ1-6,ASRAGLCPGGRGRSPLH
TRBV13,.,ASSLERPMSGIYNEQF
TRBV7-3,TRBJ2-2,ASSRDRAVPGELF
TRBV4-3,TRBJ1-2,ASSQDPGGNGYT
TRBV28,TRBJ2-7,ASSLLGQTYEQY
TRBV30,TRBJ1-2,AWVPGGGAGGYT
TRBV5-1,TRBJ1-2,ASSLRLEGYGYT
TRBV19,TRBJ2-2,ATLPGTANTGELF
TRBV4-1,TRBJ2-7,ASSRGTSGGEQY
TRBV6-5,TRBJ2-7,ASSSQISGRSYEQY
TRBV5-1,TRBJ2-3,ASSFRPGRVTDTQY
TRBV28,TRBJ2-3,ASSFTSGTGTDTQY
TRBV12-3/TRBV12-4,TRBJ1-2,ASSFQESYGYT
TRBV28,TRBJ2-5,ASSEAGNTVAQY
TRBV28,TRBJ1-5,ASSLGGQGVWQPQH
TRBV28,TRBJ2-3,ASSLMGLAGVDTQY
TRBV7-9,TRBJ1-3,ASSSRQGFTGNTIY
TRBV29-1,TRBJ2-3,SVGLAGGRTQY
TRBV7-9,TRBJ1-1,ASSLPGQGRTEAF
TRBV3-1/TRBV3-2,TRBJ1-2,ASSQELGVRGYT
TRBV6-5,TRBJ2-7,ASSYSSGQVYEQY
TRBV27,TRBJ2-1,ASSSSGGRGGYNEQF
TRBV19,TRBJ1-3,ASNQGYGNTIY
TRBV21-1,TRBJ2-7,ASSLLQVPPYEQY
TRBV10-1,TRBJ2-1,ASSGLAGRDEQF
TRBV7-2,TRBJ2-1,ASSPESGLIYNEQF